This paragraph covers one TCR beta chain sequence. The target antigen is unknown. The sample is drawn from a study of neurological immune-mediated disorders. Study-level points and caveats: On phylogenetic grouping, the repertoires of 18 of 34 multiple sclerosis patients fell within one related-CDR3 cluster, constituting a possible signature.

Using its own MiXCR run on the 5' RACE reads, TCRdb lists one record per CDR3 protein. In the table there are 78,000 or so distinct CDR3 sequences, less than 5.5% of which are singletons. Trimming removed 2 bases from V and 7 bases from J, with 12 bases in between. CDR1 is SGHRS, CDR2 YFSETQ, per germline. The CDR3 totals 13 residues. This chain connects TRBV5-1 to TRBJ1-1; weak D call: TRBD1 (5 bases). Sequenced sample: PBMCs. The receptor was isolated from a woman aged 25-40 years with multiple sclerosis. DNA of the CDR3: TGCGCCAGCAGCTTTCAGGCAGGGCTTGAAGCTTTCTTT. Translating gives CASSFQAGLEAFF.